This T cell receptor beta chain was documented in a study of shared clonotypes between healthy human individuals. The study, taken as a whole, reports: Since donors were few, the genetic and exposure-history diversity represented was limited.

As for this clone: Its antigen is not known.

Sorted-subset replicate PCRs used 150 to 250 ng of genomic DNA. This amount corresponded to about 29,000 T cell genomes. Assay: immunoSEQ multiplex PCR; the TCRdb copy retains only in-frame clones and omits some. The data contain around 600,000 clones, about 95% of them singletons. CDR3 size: 13 residues. The germline gives CDR1 MNHEY, CDR2 SVGAGI. V was clipped by 4 bases and J by 5 bases, with 11 bases between them. CD8 cells classed as naive were CD45RO-negative and positively selected for CCR7, excluding terminally differentiated effector memory CD45RA+ cells. The TCR sequence derives from a woman in her 30s in good health. V usage is TRBV6-5 and J usage is TRBJ1-1, with a weak D call TRBD1 (6 bases). Sequencing was carried out using naive CD8+ T cells sorted from blood. The DNA of the CDR3 is TGTGCCAGCAGTTTGAGGGGGTATACTGAAGCTTTCTTT. It translates to CASSLRGYTEAFF.